This T cell receptor (beta chain) was observed in a study of shared T cell receptors in the human thymus. The CDR3 has 18 amino acids. Germline loops: CDR1 KGHSH, CDR2 LQKENI. J was trimmed by 4 bases and V by 3 bases; bases with no gene match: 13. This table comes from immunoSEQ multiplex PCR, and its TCRdb copy is limited to in-frame clones, with some not included. This table holds hundreds of thousands of clones, 85% to 90% found once. These same records also appear under a second study, on human thymus T cells. That investigation notes: Donors were healthy Finnish babies undergoing corrective operations for congenital heart defects. Corrective heart surgery yielded resections, and these provided the thymus tissue. Thymic and blood repertoires seemed to favor certain V and J genes. There were highly overlapping thymic repertoires among unrelated individuals, as related research reported.

Sequencing used thymocytes. The receptor was derived from a boy in the first two years of life with a congenital heart defect. The chain combines TRBV18 with TRBJ1-2; 11 nucleotides match TRBD1. The CDR3 spells CASSPTPRTGGPFYGYTF. In DNA form, the CDR3 reads TGTGCCAGCTCACCCACCCCCCGGACAGGGGGCCCCTTCTATGGCTACACCTTC.